The clone carrying this T cell receptor beta chain occurred a few times. This entry is derived from a study of T-cell memory formation after mild COVID-19. TCRdb analysed the 5' RACE reads with MiXCR anew, one entry per CDR3 protein. The table includes 400,000 to 450,000 distinct CDR3 sequences, around 17% detected once. CDR1 and CDR2 from the germline V gene are SGDLS and YYNGEE. The CDR3 spans 16 residues. V lost 5 bases and J lost 8, with 20 bases in between. Sequenced material: PBMCs or a T cell subset sorted from them (not recorded which). The receptor's source is a young man who had mild COVID-19 (a few samples of this study predate the infection). Cell type and time point are not known. V is TRBV9 and J is TRBJ1-6; D unclear. The CDR3 coding sequence is TGTGCCAGCAGAGCCACCCCCGGGGAGGCGGATTCACCCCTCCACTTT. Its protein product is CASRATPGEADSPLHF.